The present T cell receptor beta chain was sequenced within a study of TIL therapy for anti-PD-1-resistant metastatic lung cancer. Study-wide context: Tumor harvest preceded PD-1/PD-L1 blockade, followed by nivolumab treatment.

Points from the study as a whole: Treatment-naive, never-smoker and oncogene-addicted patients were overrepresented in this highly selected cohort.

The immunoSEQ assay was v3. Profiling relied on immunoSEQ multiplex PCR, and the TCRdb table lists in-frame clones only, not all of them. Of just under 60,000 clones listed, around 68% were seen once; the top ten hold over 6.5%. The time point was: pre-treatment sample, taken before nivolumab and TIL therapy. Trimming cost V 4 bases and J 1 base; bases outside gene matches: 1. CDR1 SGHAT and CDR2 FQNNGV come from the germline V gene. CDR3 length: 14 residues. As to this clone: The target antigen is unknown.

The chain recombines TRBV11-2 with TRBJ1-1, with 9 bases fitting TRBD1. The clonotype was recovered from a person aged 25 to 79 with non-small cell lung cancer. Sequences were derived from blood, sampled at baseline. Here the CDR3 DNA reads TGTGCCAGCAGCTGGGGACAGGGGAACACTGAAGCTTTCTTT. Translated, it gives CASSWGQGNTEAFF. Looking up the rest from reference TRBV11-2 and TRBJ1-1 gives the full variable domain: EAGVAQSPRYKIIEKRQSVAFWCNPISGHATLYWYQQILGQGPKLLIQFQNNGVVDDSQLPKDRFSAERLKGVDSTLKIQPAKLEDSAVYLCASSWGQGNTEAFFGQGTRLTVV.